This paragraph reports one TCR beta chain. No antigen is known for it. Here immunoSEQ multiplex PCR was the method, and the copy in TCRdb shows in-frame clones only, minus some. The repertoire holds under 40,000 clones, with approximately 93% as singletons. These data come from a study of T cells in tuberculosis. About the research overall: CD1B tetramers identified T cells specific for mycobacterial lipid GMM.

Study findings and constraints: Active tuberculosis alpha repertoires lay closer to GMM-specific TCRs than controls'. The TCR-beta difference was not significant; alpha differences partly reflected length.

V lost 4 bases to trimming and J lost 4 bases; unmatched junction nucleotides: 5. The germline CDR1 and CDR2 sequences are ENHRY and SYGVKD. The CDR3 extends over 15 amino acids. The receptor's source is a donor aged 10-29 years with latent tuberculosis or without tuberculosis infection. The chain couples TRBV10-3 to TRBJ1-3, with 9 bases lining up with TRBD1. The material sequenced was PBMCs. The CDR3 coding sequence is TGTGCCATCAGTGGGGAACAGGGGGCAGGAAACACCATATATTTT. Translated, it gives CAISGEQGAGNTIYF.